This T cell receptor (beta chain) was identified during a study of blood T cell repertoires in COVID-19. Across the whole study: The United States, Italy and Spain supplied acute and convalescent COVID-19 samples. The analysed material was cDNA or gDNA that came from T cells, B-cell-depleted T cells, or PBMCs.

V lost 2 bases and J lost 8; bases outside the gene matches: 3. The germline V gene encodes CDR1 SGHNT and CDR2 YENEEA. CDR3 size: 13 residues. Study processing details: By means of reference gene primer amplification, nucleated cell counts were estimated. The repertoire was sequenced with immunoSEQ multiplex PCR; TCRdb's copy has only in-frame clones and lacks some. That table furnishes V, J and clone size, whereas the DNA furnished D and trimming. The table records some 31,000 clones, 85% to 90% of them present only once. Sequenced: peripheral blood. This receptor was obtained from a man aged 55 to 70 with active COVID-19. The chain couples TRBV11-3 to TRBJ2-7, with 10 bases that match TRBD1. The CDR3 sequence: CASSLRGQGQQYF. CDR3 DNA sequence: TGTGCCAGCAGCTTAAGGGGACAGGGGCAGCAGTACTTC.